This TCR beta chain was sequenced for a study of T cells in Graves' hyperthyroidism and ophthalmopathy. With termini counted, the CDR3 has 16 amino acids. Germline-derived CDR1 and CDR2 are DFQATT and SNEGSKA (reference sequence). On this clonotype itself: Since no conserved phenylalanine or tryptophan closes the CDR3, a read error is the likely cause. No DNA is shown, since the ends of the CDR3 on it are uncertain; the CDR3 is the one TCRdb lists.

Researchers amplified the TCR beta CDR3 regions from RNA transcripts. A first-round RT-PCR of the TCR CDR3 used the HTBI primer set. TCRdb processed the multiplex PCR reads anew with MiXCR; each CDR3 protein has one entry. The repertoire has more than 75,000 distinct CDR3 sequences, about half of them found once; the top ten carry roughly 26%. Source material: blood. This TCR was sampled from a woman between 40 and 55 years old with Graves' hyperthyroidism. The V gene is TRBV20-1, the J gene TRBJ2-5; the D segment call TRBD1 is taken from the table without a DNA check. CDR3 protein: CSATRQALVAGYTFGS.